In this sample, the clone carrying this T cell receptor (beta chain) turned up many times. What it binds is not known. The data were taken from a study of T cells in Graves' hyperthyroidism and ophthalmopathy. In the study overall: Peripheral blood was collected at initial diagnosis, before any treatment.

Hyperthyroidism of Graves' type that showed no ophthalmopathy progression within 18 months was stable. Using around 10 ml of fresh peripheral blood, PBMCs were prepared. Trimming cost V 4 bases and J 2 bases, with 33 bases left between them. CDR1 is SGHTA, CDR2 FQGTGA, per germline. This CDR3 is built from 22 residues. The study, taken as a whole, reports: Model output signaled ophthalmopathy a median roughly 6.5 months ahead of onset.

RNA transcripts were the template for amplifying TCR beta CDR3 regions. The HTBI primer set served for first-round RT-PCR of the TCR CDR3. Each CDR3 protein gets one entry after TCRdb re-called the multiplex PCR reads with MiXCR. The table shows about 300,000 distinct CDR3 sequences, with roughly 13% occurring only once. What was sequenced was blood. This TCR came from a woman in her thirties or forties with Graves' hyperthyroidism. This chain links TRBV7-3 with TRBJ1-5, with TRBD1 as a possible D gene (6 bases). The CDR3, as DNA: TGTGCCAGCAGCTCTCAAGATAAAGGACAGTTCTCGCCCTTTTGGTGCAATCAGCCCCAGCATTTT. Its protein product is CASSSQDKGQFSPFWCNQPQHF.